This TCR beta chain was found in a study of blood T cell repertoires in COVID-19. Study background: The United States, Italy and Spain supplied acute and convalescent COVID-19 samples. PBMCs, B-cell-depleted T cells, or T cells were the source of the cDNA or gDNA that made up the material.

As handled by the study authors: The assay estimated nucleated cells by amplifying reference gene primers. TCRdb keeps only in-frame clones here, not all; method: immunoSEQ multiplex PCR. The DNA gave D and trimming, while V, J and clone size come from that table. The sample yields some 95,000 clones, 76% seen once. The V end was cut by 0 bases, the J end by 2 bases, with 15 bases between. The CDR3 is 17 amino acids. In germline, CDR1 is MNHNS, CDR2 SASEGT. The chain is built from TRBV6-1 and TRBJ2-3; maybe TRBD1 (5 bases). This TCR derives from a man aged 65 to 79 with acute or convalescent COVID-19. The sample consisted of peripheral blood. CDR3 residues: CASSEALPGWNTDTQYF. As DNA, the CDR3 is TGTGCCAGCAGTGAAGCGCTTCCAGGGTGGAACACAGATACGCAGTATTTT.